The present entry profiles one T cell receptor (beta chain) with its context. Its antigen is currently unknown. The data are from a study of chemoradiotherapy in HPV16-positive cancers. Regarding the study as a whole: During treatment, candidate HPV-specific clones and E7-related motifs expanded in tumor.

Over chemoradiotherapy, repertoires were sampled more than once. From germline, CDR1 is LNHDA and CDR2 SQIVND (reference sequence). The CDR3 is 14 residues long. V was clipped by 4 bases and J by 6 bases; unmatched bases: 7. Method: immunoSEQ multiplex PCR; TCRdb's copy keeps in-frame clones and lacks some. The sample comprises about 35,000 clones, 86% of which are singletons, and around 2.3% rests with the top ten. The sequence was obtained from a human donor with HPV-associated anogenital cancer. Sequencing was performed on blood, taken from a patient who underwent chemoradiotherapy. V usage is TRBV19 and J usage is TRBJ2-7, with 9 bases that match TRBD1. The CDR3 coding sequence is TGTGCCAGTAGTACCGGGACAGGGTCGGGCGAGCAGTACTTC. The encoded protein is CASSTGTGSGEQYF.